The rows below give T cell receptor beta chains drawn from one sample of a study of CD8+ T cells in alopecia areata. Some clones are missing from TCRdb's copy, which holds only in-frame ones; the method was immunoSEQ multiplex PCR. The table lists 120,000 to 150,000 clones, around 86% of them singletons. The starting material was CD8+ T cells sorted from blood, obtained at week 4, from a patient treated with tofacitinib. These receptors came from a human donor with alopecia areata. CDR3s include the opening cysteine and the closing phenylalanine or tryptophan. D genes are given only for firm matches. The size entry is marked missing in some rows and otherwise reads once, few, many or a size class.

D	V	J	size	CDR3	DNA
-	TRBV13	TRBJ2-3	-	CASSQGGSTDTQYF	TGTGCCAGCAGTCAAGGGGGGAGCACAGATACGCAGTATTTT
TRBD1	TRBV29-1	TRBJ2-7	-	CSVGDRVEQYF	TGCAGCGTCGGGGACAGGGTCGAGCAGTACTTC
TRBD1	TRBV7-9	TRBJ1-1	-	CASSLGTGKNTEAFF	TGTGCCAGCAGCTTAGGGACAGGCAAAAACACTGAAGCTTTCTTT
-	TRBV27	TRBJ2-7	-	CASSFEIGGRAGEQYF	TGTGCCAGCAGTTTTGAGATAGGGGGGAGAGCGGGCGAGCAGTACTTC
-	TRBV13	TRBJ2-7	-	CASSPMGQSSYEQYF	TGTGCCAGCAGCCCGATGGGCCAATCCTCCTACGAGCAGTACTTC
-	TRBV29-1	TRBJ2-6	-	CSVEDVGANVLTF	TGCAGCGTTGAAGACGTAGGGGCCAACGTCCTGACTTTC
TRBD1	TRBV4-1	TRBJ2-2	-	CASSQNAGTGSTGELFF	TGCGCCAGCAGCCAAAACGCCGGGACAGGGAGTACCGGGGAGCTGTTTTTT
-	TRBV15	TRBJ1-5	-	CATSRGLDRADYSNQPQHF	TGTGCCACCAGCAGGGGACTAGATAGGGCAGACTATAGCAATCAGCCCCAGCATTTT
-	TRBV9	TRBJ2-1	once	CASSVGGGIYGNEQFF	TGTGCCAGCAGCGTAGGAGGCGGGATTTATGGAAATGAGCAGTTCTTC
-	TRBV27	TRBJ2-3	once	CASSLKVGQLLTDTQYF	TGTGCCAGCAGTTTAAAGGTGGGCCAACTCCTCACAGATACGCAGTATTTT
-	TRBV19	TRBJ2-5	-	CASSPLDLGPRETQYF	TGTGCCAGTAGTCCGCTCGACTTAGGACCGCGGGAGACCCAGTACTTC
-	TRBV9	TRBJ2-7	-	CASSVGVKAGSYEQYF	TGTGCCAGCAGCGTAGGGGTAAAGGCGGGCTCCTACGAGCAGTACTTC
-	TRBV9	TRBJ2-2	few	CASSVEDPLVYQNTGELFF	TGTGCCAGCAGCGTAGAAGACCCGCTAGTCTACCAGAACACCGGGGAGCTGTTTTTT